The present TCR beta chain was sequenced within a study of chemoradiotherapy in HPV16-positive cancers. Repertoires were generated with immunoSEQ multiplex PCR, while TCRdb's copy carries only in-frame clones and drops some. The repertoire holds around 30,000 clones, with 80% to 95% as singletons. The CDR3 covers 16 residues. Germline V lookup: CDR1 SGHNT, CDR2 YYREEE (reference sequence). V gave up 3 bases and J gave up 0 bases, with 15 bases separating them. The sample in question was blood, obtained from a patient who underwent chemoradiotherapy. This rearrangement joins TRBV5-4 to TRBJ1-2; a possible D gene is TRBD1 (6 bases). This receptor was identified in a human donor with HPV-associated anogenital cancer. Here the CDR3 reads CASSSGWGAANYGYTF. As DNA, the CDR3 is TGTGCCAGCAGCTCTGGCTGGGGGGCGGCTAACTATGGCTACACCTTC.